This T cell receptor (beta chain) was sequenced in a study of post-analysis software for immune sequencing data (dated by TCRdb to 2014 to 2015). Context from the whole study: Relapsing-remitting, secondary progressive and progressive-relapsing multiple sclerosis were recorded as disease courses, and subtype annotation was lacking for some patients. Patient repertoires were compared against roughly 12 previously published healthy control repertoires from donors aged roughly 6 to 27 years. A subset of samples was prepared in parallel using single-end sample barcoding, then pooled and co-amplified after Illumina adapter ligation. Results and caveats for the whole study, not just this receptor: The multiple sclerosis patient group was slightly younger than the control group. Strong co-clustering of samples prepared in the same batch was shown by direct clustering with F measure, prompting a batch-effect correction. Significantly higher frequencies in patients than in controls were found for roughly 5 TRBV segments, including TRBV5-6, TRBV5-1 and TRBV20-1. Multiple sclerosis patients had significantly lower normalized Chao1 diversity than controls, a result that suggests substantial peripheral T-cell clonal expansion.

For this clonotype: Its target antigen remains unknown. Base qualities are not recorded, but no much larger clone differs from it by a single base.

From a lookup of the germline V gene (reference sequence), CDR1 and CDR2 are SEHNR and FQNEAQ. Deletion took 5 bases off V and 5 bases off J, with a span of 16 bases between the germline ends. Taken from cysteine to phenylalanine, the CDR3 has 14 residues. Only CDR3 DNA remains: 42 bases, in frame from the first base. The library came from PCR. TCRdb shows the sequencer as Illumina HiSeq 2500. Unique molecular identifiers were incorporated into TCR beta cDNA libraries to reduce PCR and sequencing biases. Approximately 500,000 cDNA molecules were obtained per 1 to 10 million input T cells, so each molecule approximated one T cell. The patient libraries were prepared and sequenced using the same protocol as the earlier healthy control dataset. Within a given batch, samples were prepared together, multiplexed and sequenced on the same HiSeq lane. The original methods were these. MIGEC was used to process the raw barcoded reads, and molecular identifier groups with only a single read were discarded before consensus assembly and CDR3 extraction. Clonotype tables were post-analysed with VDJtools, and diversity was normalized by down-sampling all datasets to the smallest sample size. Repertoire overlap clustering matched CDR3 amino acid but not nucleotide sequences to correct batch-related cross-sample contamination. The public reads were reanalyzed by TCRdb: fastp trimming at Q25, MiXCR alignment, in-frame beta chains only. Rows with one shared CDR3 protein collapse into an entry with the most common genes and DNA. The V and J calls were not made by the authors but by TCRdb's processing. The sample table lists under 650,000 distinct CDR3 sequences, 44% of them with a count of one. The top ten clones comprise approximately 1.7% of the sample.

To demonstrate the VDJtools post-analysis software, the study profiled TCR beta repertoires from the peripheral blood of 10 to 15 young patients with multiple sclerosis. Multiple sclerosis patients were children and adolescents aged roughly 6 to 16 years. This TCR came from a girl aged 10 to 17 with multiple sclerosis. The material sequenced was blood. This receptor chain uses TRBV7-9 and TRBJ2-7; no D gene can be assigned with confidence. The CDR3 reads CASSPMKVADEQYF. In nucleotides, the sequence is TGTGCCAGCAGCCCCATGAAGGTGGCGGACGAGCAGTACTTC.